This note documents a single TCR beta chain sequence. Its antigen has not been determined. Nothing much larger sits one base from this clone, and base qualities are not available. The data were taken from a study of OX40 agonist ivuxolimab in advanced cancers. About the full investigation: The costimulatory receptor OX40 (CD134) was targeted by ivuxolimab, a fully human IgG2 agonistic monoclonal antibody. Partial responses occurred in three dose-escalation patients: two with cutaneous melanoma and one with hepatocellular carcinoma. Intravenous ivuxolimab was administered to patients every 2 weeks at six dose levels: 0.01, 0.1, 0.3, 1.5, 3 and 10 mg/kg. The paper describes the monotherapy dose-escalation part (N ≈ 52 patients) of the phase I trial of ivuxolimab. Of the roughly 51 patients in dose escalation, 19 had hepatocellular carcinoma, some 15 had melanoma, 9 had renal cell carcinoma and 9 had head and neck cancer. Patients were allowed to have had prior anti-PD-1, anti-PD-L1 or anti-CTLA-4 therapy, and 40% to 45% of the dose-escalation patients had previously received checkpoint inhibitors. The dose-escalation cohort was almost 85% male with a mean age of about 54 years, ranging from roughly 20 to 80. The point of sequencing TCRbeta in the periphery was to test whether ivuxolimab changed TCR sequence diversity and drove clonal T-cell expansion. Here is what the overall study found, with its caveats: Low levels of normalized T-cell clonal expansion were also seen in some patients who did not respond. The antigen specificity of the clonally expanded peripheral T cells was not determined. After ivuxolimab, CD8+ T cells had more expanded clones than CD4+ T cells on average. At doses from 0.1 to 3.0 mg/kg, clonal expansion was seen in both CD4+ and CD8+ blood T cells between baseline and week 6. In the 0.1-3.0 mg/kg groups, partial responders were among the patients with the lowest normalized peripheral clonal expansion, particularly in CD8+ T cells.

For sequencing of the TCRbeta CDR3 region, genomic DNA was extracted from the sorted cells. The immunoSEQ Assay was used to sequence the TCRbeta CDR3 regions. TCRdb stores this immuneACCESS table with in-frame sequences only. Part of the clones is absent; in the studies checked, under half of the shortfall reflects unresolved V genes, and no reason is known for the rest. The sample table records 58,000 or so clones; 83% of these occur just once. The leading ten clones occupy 0.7% of the sample. The CDR3 goes from the cysteine to the phenylalanine over 14 residues. The only DNA kept is the CDR3, 42 bases in frame from the first base. Via the germline V gene, CDR1 is MNHEY and CDR2 SVGAGI. For this chain, trimming is 6 bases at the V end and 4 bases at the J end, and the number of junction bases without a gene match is 6. The trial excluded patients who had a history of autoimmune disease or who were on systemic immunosuppression. Peripheral blood for TCR sequencing was drawn from every dose cohort at baseline, at cycle 4 day 1 and at cycle 7 day 1. The samples were drawn from a first-in-human, open-label, multicenter phase I dose-escalation trial of ivuxolimab. Adults with locally advanced or metastatic melanoma, renal cell, hepatocellular, or head and neck squamous cell carcinoma were enrolled in the trial. Before TCR sequencing, CD4+ T cells and CD8+ T cells from peripheral blood were sorted into separate populations.

The sequence joins TRBV6-5 to TRBJ1-2, with 9 junctional bases fitting TRBD1. The starting material was CD4+ or CD8+ T cells sorted from blood, obtained in a trial of the OX40 agonist ivuxolimab. This clonotype was sampled from an adult with an advanced solid tumor such as melanoma, head and neck, liver or kidney cancer. Read as DNA, the sequence is TGTGCCAGCAGCTTGGGACAGGGAATCTATGGCTACACCTTC. Translation gives CASSLGQGIYGYTF.